This TCR beta chain was found in a study of cytomegalovirus exposure and HLA in healthy donors. Background on the study: Among several hundred genotyped donors, approximately 80% fell in the Caucasian-associated ancestry cluster. Overall study findings and caveats: Rare sequences made up most TCRs, while some public TCRs were found in many donors. Among TCR beta chains, those listed as cytomegalovirus-associated numbered 164.

Germline V gene lookup returns CDR1 SGHNT and CDR2 YYREEE (reference sequence). This CDR3 is built from 13 residues. V dropped 6 bases and J dropped 6 bases, with 15 bases sitting between them. About this clone: Its antigen is undetermined.

The study ran its PCR with 60 Vbeta and 13 Jbeta primers. The protocol was immunoSEQ multiplex PCR, while the TCRdb copy is restricted to in-frame clones and leaves out a portion. The table lists about 170,000 clones, about 79% of them singletons, with 0.98% in the top ten. The origin of this receptor is a woman in her 50s in good health and CMV-seropositive. The sequenced sample was PBMCs. The V gene is TRBV5-4, the J gene TRBJ1-1, with D perhaps matching TRBD1 (6 bases). CDR3 in amino acids: CASIIQGLPEAFF. DNA for the CDR3: TGTGCCAGCATCATACAGGGATTACCTGAAGCTTTCTTT.